Listed here is a single T cell receptor beta chain. Its antigen is still unknown. Germline CDR1 reads SGHRS; CDR2 reads YFSETQ. The CDR3 is 15 amino acids. V lost 0 bases, J lost 5 bases, and 14 bases lay in between. These data come from a study of shared clonotypes between healthy human individuals. Study at large: Contributing individuals were a couple of females and three males aged 18 to 49. Findings and limits, study-wide: What rarefaction showed was incomplete sorted-subset sequencing despite large depth.

TCRdb's table, derived via immunoSEQ multiplex PCR, lists solely in-frame clones and lacks some. The sample lists about 2.4 million clones, 80% to 95% occurring once. The J gene is TRBJ2-5, the V gene TRBV5-1; D call uncertain. This receptor was taken from a man between 18 and 35 years old in good health. Some clones in this sample may be carry-over from other donors' samples. Sequenced sample: naive CD4+ T cells from PBMCs. Documented subset: CD45RA+ positively selected. The CDR3, as DNA: TGCGCCAGCAGCTTGGTTCTGGGTTACTCCGAGACCCAGTACTTC. Translating gives CASSLVLGYSETQYF.